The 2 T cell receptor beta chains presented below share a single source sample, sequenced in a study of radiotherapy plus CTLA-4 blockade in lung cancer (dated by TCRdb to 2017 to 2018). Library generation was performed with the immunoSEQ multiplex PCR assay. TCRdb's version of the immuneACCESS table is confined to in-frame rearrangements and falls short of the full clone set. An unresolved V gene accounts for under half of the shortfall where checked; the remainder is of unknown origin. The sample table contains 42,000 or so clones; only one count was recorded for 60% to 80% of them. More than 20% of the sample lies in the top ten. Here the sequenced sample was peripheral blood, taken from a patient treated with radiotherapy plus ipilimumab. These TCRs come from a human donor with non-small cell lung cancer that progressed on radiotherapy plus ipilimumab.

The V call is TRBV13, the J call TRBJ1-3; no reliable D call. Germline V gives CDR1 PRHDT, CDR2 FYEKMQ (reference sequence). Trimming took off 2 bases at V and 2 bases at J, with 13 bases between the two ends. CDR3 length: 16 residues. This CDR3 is CASSLFRRSAGNTIYF. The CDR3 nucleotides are TGTGCCAGCAGCTTATTTAGAAGAAGCGCTGGAAACACCATATATTTT.

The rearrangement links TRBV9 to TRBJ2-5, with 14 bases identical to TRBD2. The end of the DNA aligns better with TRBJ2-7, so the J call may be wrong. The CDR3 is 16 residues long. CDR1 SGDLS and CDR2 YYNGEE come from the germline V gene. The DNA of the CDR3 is TGTGCCAGCAGCGCAAGACTAGCGGGGGGGCTCTACGAGCAGTACTTC. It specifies CASSARLAGGLYEQYF.